The 2 T cell receptor beta chains in this list originate from one sample, sequenced in a study of shared clonotypes between healthy human individuals. The table came from immunoSEQ multiplex PCR; TCRdb's copy has only in-frame clones and leaves some out. There are around 1.6 million clones in the sample; approximately 98% occur only once, and roughly 0.42% lies in the top ten. The specimen was naive CD4+ T cells sorted from blood. Specified subset: CD45RA+ positively selected. These receptors all come from a young man in good health.

Only one count was recorded for this clone. The V call is TRBV5-4, the J call TRBJ1-1; TRBD1 agrees at 7 bases. CDR1 and CDR2 from the germline V gene are SGHNT and YYREEE (reference sequence). J was trimmed by 0 bases and V by 0 bases; bases with no gene match: 8. This CDR3 has 17 amino acids. In DNA form, the CDR3 reads TGTGCCAGCAGCTTGGTTAGGGACAGTAGAATGAACACTGAAGCTTTCTTT. Translation: CASSLVRDSRMNTEAFF. Together with reference TRBV5-4 and TRBJ1-1, the CDR3 gives the full variable domain: ETGVTQSPTHLIKTRGQQVTLRCSSQSGHNTVSWYQQALGQGPQFIFQYYREEENGRGNFPPRFSGLQFPNYSSELNVNALELDDSALYLCASSLVRDSRMNTEAFFGQGTRLTVV.

This chain links TRBV6-5 with TRBJ2-7; D tentatively reads TRBD1 or TRBD2 (5 bases each). This CDR3 has 14 residues. Looked up from germline, CDR1 is MNHEY and CDR2 is SVGAGI. The V gene lost 1 base and the J gene lost 7 bases, with 14 bases spanning the gap. CDR3 sequence: CASSYWDAESEQYF. In nucleotides, the CDR3 is TGTGCCAGCAGTTACTGGGACGCTGAGTCGGAGCAGTACTTC.